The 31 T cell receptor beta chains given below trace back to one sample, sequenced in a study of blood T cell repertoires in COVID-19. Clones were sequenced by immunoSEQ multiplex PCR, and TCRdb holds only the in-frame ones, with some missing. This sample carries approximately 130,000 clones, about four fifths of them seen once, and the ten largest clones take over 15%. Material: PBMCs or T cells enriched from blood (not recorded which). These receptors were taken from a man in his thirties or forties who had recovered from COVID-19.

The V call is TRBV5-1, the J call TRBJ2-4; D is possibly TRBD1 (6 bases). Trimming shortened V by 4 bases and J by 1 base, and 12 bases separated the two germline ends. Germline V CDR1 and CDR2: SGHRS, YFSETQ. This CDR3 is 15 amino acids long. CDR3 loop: CASSQGILAKNIQYF. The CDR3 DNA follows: TGCGCCAGCAGCCAGGGGATCCTGGCCAAAAACATTCAGTACTTC.

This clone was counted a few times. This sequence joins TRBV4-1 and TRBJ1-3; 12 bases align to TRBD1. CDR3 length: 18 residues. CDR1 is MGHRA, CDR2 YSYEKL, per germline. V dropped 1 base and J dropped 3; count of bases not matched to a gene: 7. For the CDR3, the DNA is TGCGCCAGCAGCCAAGTTTGGGGACAGGGGGCCGGTGGAAACACCATATATTTT. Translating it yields CASSQVWGQGAGGNTIYF.

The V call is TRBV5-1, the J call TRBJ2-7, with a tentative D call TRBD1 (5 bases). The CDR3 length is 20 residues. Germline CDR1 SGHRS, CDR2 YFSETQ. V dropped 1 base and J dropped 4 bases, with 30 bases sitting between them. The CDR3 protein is CASSLIEIQGLPSITYEQYV. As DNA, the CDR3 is TGCGCCAGCAGCTTGATAGAGATCCAGGGCTTACCCTCAATCACTTACGAGCAGTACGTC.

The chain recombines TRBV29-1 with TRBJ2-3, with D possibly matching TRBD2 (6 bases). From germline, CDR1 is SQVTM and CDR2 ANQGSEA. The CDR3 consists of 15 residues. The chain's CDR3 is CSTDSAQRGTDTQYF. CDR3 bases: TGCAGTACCGATTCCGCGCAGCGGGGCACAGATACGCAGTATTTT.

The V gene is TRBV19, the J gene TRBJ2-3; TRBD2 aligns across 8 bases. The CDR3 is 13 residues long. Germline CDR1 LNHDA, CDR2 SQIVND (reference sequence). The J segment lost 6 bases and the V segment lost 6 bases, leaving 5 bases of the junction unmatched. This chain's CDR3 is CASRSGGVDTQYF. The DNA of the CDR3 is TGTGCCAGTAGATCGGGAGGGGTGGATACGCAGTATTTT. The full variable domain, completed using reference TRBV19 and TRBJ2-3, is DGGITQSPKYLFRKEGQNVTLSCEQNLNHDAMYWYRQDPGQGLRLIYYSQIVNDFQKGDIAEGYSVSREKKESFPLTVTSAQKNPTAFYLCASRSGGVDTQYFGPGTRLTVL.

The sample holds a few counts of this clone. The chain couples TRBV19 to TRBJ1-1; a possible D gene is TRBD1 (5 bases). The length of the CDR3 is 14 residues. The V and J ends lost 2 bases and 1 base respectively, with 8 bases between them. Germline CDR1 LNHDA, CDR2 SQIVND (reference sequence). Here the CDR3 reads CASSITTANTEAFF. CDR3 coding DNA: TGTGCCAGTAGTATAACGACAGCGAACACTGAAGCTTTCTTT.

This CDR3 is CASSQLGSGNEQYF. DNA of the CDR3: TGTGCCAGCAGCCAACTCGGGAGCGGGAACGAGCAGTACTTC. V is TRBV3-1 (or the pseudogene TRBV3-2) and J is TRBJ2-7; TRBD2 aligns across 7 bases. The germline gives CDR1 LGHDT, CDR2 YNNKEL (reference sequence). J lost 5 bases, V lost 2 bases, and 6 bases had no gene match. The CDR3 runs to 14 residues.

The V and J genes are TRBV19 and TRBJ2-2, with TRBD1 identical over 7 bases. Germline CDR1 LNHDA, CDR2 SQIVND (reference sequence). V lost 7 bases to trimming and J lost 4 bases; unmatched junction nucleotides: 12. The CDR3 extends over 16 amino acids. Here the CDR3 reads CASKMDWTGGTGELFF. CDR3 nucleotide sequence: TGTGCCAGTAAGATGGACTGGACAGGTGGCACCGGGGAGCTGTTTTTT.

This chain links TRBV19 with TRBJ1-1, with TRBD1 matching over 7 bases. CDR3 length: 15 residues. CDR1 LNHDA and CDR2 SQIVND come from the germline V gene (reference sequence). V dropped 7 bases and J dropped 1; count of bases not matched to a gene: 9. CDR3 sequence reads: CASIARGLRNTEAFF. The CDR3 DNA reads TGTGCCAGTATCGCAAGGGGGCTTAGGAACACTGAAGCTTTCTTT. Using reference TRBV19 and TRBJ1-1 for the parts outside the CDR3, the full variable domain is DGGITQSPKYLFRKEGQNVTLSCEQNLNHDAMYWYRQDPGQGLRLIYYSQIVNDFQKGDIAEGYSVSREKKESFPLTVTSAQKNPTAFYLCASIARGLRNTEAFFGQGTRLTVV.

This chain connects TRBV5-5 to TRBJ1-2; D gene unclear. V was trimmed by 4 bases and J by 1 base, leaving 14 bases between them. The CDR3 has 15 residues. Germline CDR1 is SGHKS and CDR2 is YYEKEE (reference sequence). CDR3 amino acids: CASSDALADNYGYTF. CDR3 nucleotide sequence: TGTGCCAGCAGCGACGCCTTGGCGGATAACTATGGCTACACCTTC.

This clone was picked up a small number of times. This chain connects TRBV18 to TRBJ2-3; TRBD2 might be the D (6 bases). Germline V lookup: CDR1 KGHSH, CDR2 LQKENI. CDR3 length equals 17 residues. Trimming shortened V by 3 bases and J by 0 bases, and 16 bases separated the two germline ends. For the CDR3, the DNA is TGTGCCAGCTCACCTACATATAGGGACTCAAGCACAGATACGCAGTATTTT. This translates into CASSPTYRDSSTDTQYF.

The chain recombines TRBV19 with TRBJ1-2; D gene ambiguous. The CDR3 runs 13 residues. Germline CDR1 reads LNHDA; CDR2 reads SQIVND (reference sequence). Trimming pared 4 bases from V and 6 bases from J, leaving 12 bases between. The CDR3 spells CASSNGKADGYTF. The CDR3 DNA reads TGTGCCAGTAGTAACGGGAAAGCGGATGGCTACACCTTC.

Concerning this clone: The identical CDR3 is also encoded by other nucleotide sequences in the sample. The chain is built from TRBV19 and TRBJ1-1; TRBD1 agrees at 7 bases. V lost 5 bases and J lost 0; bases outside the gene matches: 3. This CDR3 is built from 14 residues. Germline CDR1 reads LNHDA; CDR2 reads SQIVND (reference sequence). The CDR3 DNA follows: TGTGCCAGTAGTCCACAGGGGTTGAACACTGAAGCTTTCTTT. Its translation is CASSPQGLNTEAFF.

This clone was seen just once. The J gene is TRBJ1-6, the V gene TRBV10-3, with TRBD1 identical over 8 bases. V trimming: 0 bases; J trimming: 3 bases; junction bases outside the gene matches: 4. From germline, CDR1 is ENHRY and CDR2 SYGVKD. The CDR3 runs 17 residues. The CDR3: CAISESSGGGYNSPLHF. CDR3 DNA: TGTGCCATCAGTGAGTCGTCAGGGGGCGGCTATAATTCACCCCTCCACTTT.

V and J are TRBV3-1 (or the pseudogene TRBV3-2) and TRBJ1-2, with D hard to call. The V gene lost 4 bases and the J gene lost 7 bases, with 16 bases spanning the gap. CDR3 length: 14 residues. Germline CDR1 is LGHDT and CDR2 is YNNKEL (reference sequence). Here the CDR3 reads CASSPRTTTGGYTF. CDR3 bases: TGTGCCAGCAGCCCTAGAACCACCACGGGTGGCTACACCTTC.

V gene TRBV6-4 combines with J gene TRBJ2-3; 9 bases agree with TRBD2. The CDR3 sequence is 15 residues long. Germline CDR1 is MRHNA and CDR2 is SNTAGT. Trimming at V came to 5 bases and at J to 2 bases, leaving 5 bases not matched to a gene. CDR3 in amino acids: CASSRLAANTDTQYF. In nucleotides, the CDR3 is TGTGCCAGCAGTAGACTAGCGGCAAACACAGATACGCAGTATTTT.

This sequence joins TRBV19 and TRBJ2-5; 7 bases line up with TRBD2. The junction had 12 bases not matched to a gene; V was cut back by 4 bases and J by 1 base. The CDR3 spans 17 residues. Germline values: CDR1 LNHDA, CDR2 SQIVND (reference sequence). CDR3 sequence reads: CASSREGRVVTQETQYF. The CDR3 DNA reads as TGTGCCAGTAGTAGGGAGGGCAGGGTTGTAACCCAAGAGACCCAGTACTTC.

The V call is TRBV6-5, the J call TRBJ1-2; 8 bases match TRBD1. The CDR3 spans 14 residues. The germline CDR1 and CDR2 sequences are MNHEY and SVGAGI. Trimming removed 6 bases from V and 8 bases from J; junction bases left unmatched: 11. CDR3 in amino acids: CASRRPGQDGGYTF. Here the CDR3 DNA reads TGTGCCAGCAGGCGACCGGGACAGGATGGCGGCTACACCTTC.

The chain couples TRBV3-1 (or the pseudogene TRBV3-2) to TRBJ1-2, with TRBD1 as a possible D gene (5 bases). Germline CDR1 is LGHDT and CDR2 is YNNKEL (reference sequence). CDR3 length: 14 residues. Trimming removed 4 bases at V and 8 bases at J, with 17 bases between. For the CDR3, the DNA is TGTGCCAGCAGCCCCCCGGGGCGGAGGGGCGGCTACACCTTC. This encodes CASSPPGRRGGYTF.

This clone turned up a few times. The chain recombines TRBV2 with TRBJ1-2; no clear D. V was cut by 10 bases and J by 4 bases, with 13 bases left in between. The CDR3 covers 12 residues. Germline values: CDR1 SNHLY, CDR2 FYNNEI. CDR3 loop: CANGEAAYGYTF. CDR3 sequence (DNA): TGTGCCAACGGAGAGGCGGCCTATGGCTACACCTTC.

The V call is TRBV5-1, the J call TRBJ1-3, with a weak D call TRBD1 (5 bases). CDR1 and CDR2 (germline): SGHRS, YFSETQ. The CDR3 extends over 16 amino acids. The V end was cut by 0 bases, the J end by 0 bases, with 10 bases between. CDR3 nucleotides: TGCGCCAGCAGCTTGGACAGGCCGAGCTCTGGAAACACCATATATTTT. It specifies CASSLDRPSSGNTIYF.

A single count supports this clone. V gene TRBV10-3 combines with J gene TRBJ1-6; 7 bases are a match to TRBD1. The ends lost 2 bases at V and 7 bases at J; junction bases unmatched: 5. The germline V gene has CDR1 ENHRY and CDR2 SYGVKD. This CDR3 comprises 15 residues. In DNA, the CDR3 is TGTGCCATCAGTGAGCTTGGGGACAGAAATTCACCCCTCCACTTT. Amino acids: CAISELGDRNSPLHF.

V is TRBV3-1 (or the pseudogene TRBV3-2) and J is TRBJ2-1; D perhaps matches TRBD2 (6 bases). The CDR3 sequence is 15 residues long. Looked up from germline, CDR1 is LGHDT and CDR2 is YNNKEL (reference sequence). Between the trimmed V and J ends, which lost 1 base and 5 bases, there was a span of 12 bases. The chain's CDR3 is CASSQGRGGDNEQFF. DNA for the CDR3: TGTGCCAGCAGCCAAGGGCGGGGTGGTGACAATGAGCAGTTCTTC.

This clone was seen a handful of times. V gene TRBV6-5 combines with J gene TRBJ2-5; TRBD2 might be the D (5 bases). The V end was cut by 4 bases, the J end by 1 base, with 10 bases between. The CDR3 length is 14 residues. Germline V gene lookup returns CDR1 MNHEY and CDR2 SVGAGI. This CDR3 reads CASSFSGSQETQYF. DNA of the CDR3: TGTGCCAGCAGTTTCTCGGGGAGCCAAGAGACCCAGTACTTC.

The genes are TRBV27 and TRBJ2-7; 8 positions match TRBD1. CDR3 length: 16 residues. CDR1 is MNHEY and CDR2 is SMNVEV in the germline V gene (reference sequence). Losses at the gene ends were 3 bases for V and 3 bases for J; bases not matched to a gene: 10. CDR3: CASSFQRGQGNYEQYF. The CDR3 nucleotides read TGTGCCAGCAGTTTTCAGCGAGGACAGGGAAACTACGAGCAGTACTTC.

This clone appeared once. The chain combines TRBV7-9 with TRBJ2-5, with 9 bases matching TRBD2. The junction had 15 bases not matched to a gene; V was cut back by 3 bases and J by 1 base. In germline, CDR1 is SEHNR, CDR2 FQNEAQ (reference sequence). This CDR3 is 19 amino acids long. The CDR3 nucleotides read TGTGCCAGCAGCTTCCGAGGATGGCGGGAGGGTCCCTCCCAAGAGACCCAGTACTTC. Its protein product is CASSFRGWREGPSQETQYF.

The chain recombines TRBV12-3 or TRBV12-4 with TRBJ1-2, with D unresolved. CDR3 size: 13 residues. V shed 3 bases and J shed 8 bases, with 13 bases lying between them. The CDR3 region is CASSFSGGSGYTF. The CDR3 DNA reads TGTGCCAGCAGTTTCTCGGGAGGCTCAGGCTACACCTTC.

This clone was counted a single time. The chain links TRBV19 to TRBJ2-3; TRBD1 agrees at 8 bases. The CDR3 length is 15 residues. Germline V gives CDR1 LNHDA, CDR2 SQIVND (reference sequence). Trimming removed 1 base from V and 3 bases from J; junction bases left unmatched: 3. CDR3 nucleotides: TGTGCCAGTAGTATAGCGACAGGGGTGACAGATACGCAGTATTTT. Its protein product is CASSIATGVTDTQYF.

The CDR3 region is CASSLRGTNEKLFF. The CDR3, as DNA: TGTGCCAGTAGTCTCCGGGGAACAAATGAAAAACTGTTTTTT. The rearrangement links TRBV19 to TRBJ1-4, with no clear D. This CDR3 has 14 amino acids. Trimming pared 5 bases from V and 5 bases from J, leaving 12 bases between. Per germline, CDR1 LNHDA and CDR2 SQIVND (reference sequence).

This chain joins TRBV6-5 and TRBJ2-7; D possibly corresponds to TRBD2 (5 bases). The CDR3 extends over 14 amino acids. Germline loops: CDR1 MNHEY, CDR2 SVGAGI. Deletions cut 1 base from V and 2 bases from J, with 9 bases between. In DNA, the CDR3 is TGTGCCAGCAGTTACTTTCGGGGAACCTACGAGCAGTACTTC. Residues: CASSYFRGTYEQYF.

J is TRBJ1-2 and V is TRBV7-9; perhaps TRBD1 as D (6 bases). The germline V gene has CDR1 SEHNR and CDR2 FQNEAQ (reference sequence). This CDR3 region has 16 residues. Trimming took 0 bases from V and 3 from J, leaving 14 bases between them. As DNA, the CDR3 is TGTGCCAGCAGCTTAGCGTTCCGAGACAGGCACTATGGCTACACCTTC. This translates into CASSLAFRDRHYGYTF. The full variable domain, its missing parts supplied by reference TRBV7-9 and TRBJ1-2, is DTGVSQNPRHKITKRGQNVTFRCDPISEHNRLYWYRQTLGQGPEFLTYFQNEAQLEKSRLLSDRFSAERPKGSFSTLEIQRTEQGDSAMYLCASSLAFRDRHYGYTFGSGTRLTVV.